The 12 T cell receptor beta chains presented below share a single source sample, sequenced in a study of blood T cell repertoires in COVID-19. Generated by immunoSEQ multiplex PCR, the TCRdb table keeps only in-frame clones and is missing some. The table lists roughly 87,000 clones, approximately 71% of them singletons, with around 4% in the top ten. What was sequenced was peripheral blood. The source is a woman between 45 and 65 years old with acute or convalescent COVID-19.

This clone came up many times. The CDR3 here is CASSLGQGNQPQHF. Here the CDR3 DNA reads TGTGCCAGCAGTTTAGGACAGGGCAATCAGCCCCAGCATTTT. This chain uses TRBV27 with TRBJ1-5; the match to TRBD1 covers 7 bases. This CDR3 spans 14 amino acids. The trim removed 2 bases at V and 2 bases at J, leaving 0 bases unmatched. CDR1 is MNHEY and CDR2 is SMNVEV in the germline V gene (reference sequence).

This rearrangement joins TRBV9 to TRBJ2-7; 8 positions match TRBD1. Germline V CDR1 and CDR2: SGDLS, YYNGEE. The V segment lost 3 bases and the J segment 4 bases; nucleotides outside the gene matches: 9. The CDR3 length is 15 residues. CDR3 nucleotide sequence: TGTGCCAGCAGCGAGGGACAGGCGGCGTGGTACGAGCAGTACTTC. It translates to CASSEGQAAWYEQYF.

This chain connects TRBV5-1 to TRBJ2-1; D perhaps matches TRBD2 (6 bases). CDR1 and CDR2 from the germline V gene are SGHRS and YFSETQ. The CDR3 length is 15 residues. V was shortened by 1 base and J by 5 bases, with 13 bases between the two germline ends. CDR3 in DNA: TGCGCCAGCAGCTTGTACCAGGGAGGCGACAATGAGCAGTTCTTC. It is translated as CASSLYQGGDNEQFF.

The chain uses TRBV9 and TRBJ2-2; weak D call: TRBD1 (5 bases). This CDR3 has 15 residues. Looked up from germline, CDR1 is SGDLS and CDR2 is YYNGEE. The V gene lost 2 bases and the J gene lost 4 bases, with 12 bases spanning the gap. The CDR3 region is CASSVAGSVTGELFF. CDR3 sequence (DNA): TGTGCCAGCAGCGTCGCAGGGTCGGTCACCGGGGAGCTGTTTTTT. Full variable domain (missing parts from reference TRBV9 and TRBJ2-2): DSGVTQTPKHLITATGQRVTLRCSPRSGDLSVYWYQQSLDQGLQFLIQYYNGEERAKGNILERFSAQQFPDLHSELNLSSLELGDSALYFCASSVAGSVTGELFFGEGSRLTVL.

This clone was recorded only once. The chain recombines TRBV7-2 with TRBJ2-1, with D uncertain. In germline, CDR1 is SGHTA, CDR2 FQGNSA. The CDR3 is 13 residues long. Trimming removed 3 bases at V and 5 bases at J, with 8 bases between. The CDR3 nucleotides read TGTGCCAGCAGCTTCTCCGGTAACAATGAGCAGTTCTTC. Translation gives CASSFSGNNEQFF.

This sequence joins TRBV6-2 or TRBV6-3 and TRBJ2-7; TRBD1 is a possible D gene (6 bases). This CDR3 is 15 amino acids long. CDR1 and CDR2 from the germline V gene are MNHEY and SVGEGT. Trimming left V 0 bases short and J 4 bases short, with 13 bases between. The CDR3 spells CASSYSGQVRYEQYF. The CDR3 region has the DNA TGTGCCAGCAGTTACTCGGGACAAGTACGATACGAGCAGTACTTC.

This clone was found once. The chain uses TRBV28 and TRBJ2-7, with TRBD1 identical over 9 bases. The CDR3 spans 15 residues. The ends lost 3 bases at V and 5 bases at J; junction bases unmatched: 8. The germline V gene has CDR1 MDHEN and CDR2 SYDVKM. CDR3 bases: TGTGCCAGCAGTTTGGCTATGGGACAGGGCGACGAGCAGTACTTC. As protein: CASSLAMGQGDEQYF.

V is TRBV10-3 and J is TRBJ2-7, with D perhaps matching TRBD2 (6 bases). Deletions cut 7 bases from V and 3 bases from J, with 19 bases between. The CDR3 spans 15 residues. The germline gives CDR1 ENHRY, CDR2 SYGVKD. CDR3 sequence: CAIKGGDSLFYEQYF. Here the CDR3 DNA reads TGTGCCATCAAAGGAGGGGATTCCCTATTCTACGAGCAGTACTTC.

The J gene is TRBJ1-2, the V gene TRBV18; D gene ambiguous. The ends were cut back, 6 bases at V and 4 bases at J, with 18 bases in the middle. Germline V gene data show CDR1 as KGHSH and CDR2 as LQKENI. The CDR3 covers 15 residues. Here the CDR3 reads CASSRDLGSAYGYTF. The CDR3 nucleotides read TGTGCCAGCTCCCGAGACCTCGGGTCCGCCTATGGCTACACCTTC.

V is TRBV3-1 (or the pseudogene TRBV3-2) and J is TRBJ1-6; 8 bases are a match to TRBD1. Germline CDR1 is LGHDT and CDR2 is YNNKEL (reference sequence). The V segment lost 7 bases and the J segment 5 bases; nucleotides outside the gene matches: 7. This CDR3 contains 15 residues. The CDR3 sequence is CASKVTGVHNSPLHF. The CDR3 DNA sequence: TGTGCCAGCAAGGTGACAGGGGTCCATAATTCACCCCTCCACTTT.

V and J are TRBV13 and TRBJ2-1; 11 bases map to TRBD2. Germline V gene sequence: CDR1 PRHDT, CDR2 FYEKMQ (reference sequence). The CDR3 covers 20 residues. V lost 2 bases, J lost 2 bases, and 14 bases stayed unmatched. CDR3 loop: CASSLYTRLAGKSTYNEQFF. For the CDR3, the DNA is TGTGCCAGCAGCTTATACACGCGACTAGCGGGAAAATCGACCTACAATGAGCAGTTCTTC.

This clone was observed a single time. The genes are TRBV6-4 and TRBJ2-3; 10 bases align to TRBD2. The CDR3 sequence is 16 residues long. Looked up from germline, CDR1 is MRHNA and CDR2 is SNTAGT. The V segment lost 3 bases and the J segment 0 bases; nucleotides outside the gene matches: 3. The CDR3 loop reads CASSEDSGRSTDTQYF. The CDR3 nucleotides read TGTGCCAGCAGTGAAGATAGCGGGAGGAGCACAGATACGCAGTATTTT.